The rows below give T cell receptor beta chains drawn from one sample of a study of shared clonotypes between healthy human individuals. The protocol was immunoSEQ multiplex PCR, while the TCRdb copy is restricted to in-frame clones and leaves out a portion. There are fewer than 600,000 clones in the sample; around 81% occur only once, and 9.5% to 15% lies in the top ten. The specimen was PBMCs. Receptor source: a woman between 40 and 55 years old in good health. Some clones in this sample may be carry-over from other donors' samples. CDR3s include the opening cysteine and the closing phenylalanine or tryptophan. The order of the fields is J gene, V gene, CDR3 protein.

TRBJ2-1,TRBV5-1,CASRGTLAGNRHNEQFF
TRBJ1-3,TRBV28,CASSFSPNSLVSGNTIYF
TRBJ2-1,TRBV11-3,CASSRGLAGDEEQFF
TRBJ1-2,TRBV6-6,CASSPRDNYGYTF
TRBJ1-4,TRBV30,CAWSLDRANEKLFF
TRBJ2-5,TRBV5-1,CASSSTGGLAPLNQETQYF
TRBJ2-1,TRBV15,CATSRRAGSYNEQFF
TRBJ2-7,TRBV28,CASSPHGLGSYEQYF
TRBJ1-1,TRBV13,CASSLTAVNTEAFF
TRBJ2-6,TRBV11-2,CASSLTGSGANVLTF
TRBJ1-2,TRBV11-2,CASSLGGEKSYGYTF
TRBJ2-3,TRBV27,CASSLTGGIDTQYF
TRBJ2-1,TRBV2,CASRTGTGNVDEQFF
TRBJ2-3,TRBV6-5,CASSPPRDRDTQYF
TRBJ1-1,TRBV6-1,CASTPRGGRGAFF
TRBJ2-1,TRBV7-9,CASSLEISSSYNEQFF
TRBJ2-7,TRBV6-1,CASRSGTSGAYEQYF
TRBJ2-7,TRBV10-3,CATSGGQGYYEQYF
TRBJ2-3,TRBV29-1,CSGERAGSDTQYF
TRBJ1-4,TRBV11-2,CASSLEGGDEKLFF
TRBJ2-5,TRBV30,CAWSVGLAEETQYF
-,TRBV28,CASMRGGASYEQYF
TRBJ1-5,TRBV7-2,CASTLRLGGNQPQHF
TRBJ1-4,TRBV7-2,CASSLVGRTANGKLFF
TRBJ1-5,TRBV28,CASSFRGDHQPQHF
TRBJ1-3,TRBV9,CASSVEGTAGNTIYF
TRBJ2-2,TRBV5-4,CASRTEYTGELFF
TRBJ2-7,TRBV2,CASRAGTGFNYEQYF
TRBJ1-1,TRBV5-1,CASSWGRGATAGTEAFF
TRBJ2-7,TRBV9,CASSADRDPTAYEQYF
TRBJ2-3,TRBV9,CASSPFEGGSTDTQYF
TRBJ1-2,TRBV2,CASSEERGRVGGYTF
TRBJ1-2,TRBV28,CASSTGGSVNYGYTF
TRBJ2-1,TRBV30,CAWTRLAAYNEQFF
TRBJ2-1,TRBV27,CASSLGSSTEQFF
TRBJ2-7,TRBV23-1,CASSHGNRGNYEQYF
TRBJ2-1,TRBV7-8,CASSLGGAGAGYNEQFF
TRBJ2-2,TRBV7-3,CASSPGQGRVGELFF
TRBJ1-5,TRBV20-1,CSAHRGLQHF
TRBJ1-3,TRBV30,CACHRGSGNTIYF
TRBJ2-7,TRBV18,CASSPRTDKGLYEQYF
TRBJ2-2,TRBV18,CASSHSGTGGTGELFF
TRBJ1-1,TRBV7-2,CASSHTGGTEAFF
TRBJ2-7,TRBV19,CASARSPMLNEQYF
TRBJ2-7,TRBV6-5,CASSLAYRDYEQYF
TRBJ2-5,TRBV15,CATSRRDIQETQYF
TRBJ2-7,TRBV6-4,CASSEVEVMCPYEQYF